This TCR beta chain was profiled in a study of blood T cell repertoires in COVID-19. This CDR3 comprises 13 residues. Between the trimmed V and J ends, which lost 3 bases and 0 bases, there was a span of 3 bases. Authors' methods: By means of reference gene primer amplification, nucleated cell counts were estimated. Assay used: immunoSEQ multiplex PCR; TCRdb lists only in-frame clones, some missing. Clone size and the V and J calls come from that table; the DNA yielded D and trimming. The sample shows about 87,000 clones, around 84% of them seen only once. V and J are TRBV12-3 or TRBV12-4 and TRBJ1-3; the D is unclear. This clonotype was sampled from a man aged 35 to 55 with acute or convalescent COVID-19. Sequencing was done on a sample of peripheral blood. The DNA for the CDR3 is TGTGCCAGCAGTTTTATCTCTGGAAACACCATATATTTT. Residues: CASSFISGNTIYF.